Described below is a single TCR beta chain sequence and its context. The antigen it recognizes is unknown. Base qualities were left out, and no much larger clone turns up one base away. In the prospective study, participants were about 18 to 100 years old, resided in 24 geographic areas of the United States, and were enrolled through a virtual design. In the prospective study, cohorts were assigned on the basis of participant-reported clinical history obtained from a screening survey and a study questionnaire. In the prospective study, mobile phlebotomists collected whole blood, serum and a nasopharyngeal or oropharyngeal swab from each participant. Additional blood draws and questionnaires over an approximately two-month period could optionally be provided by prospective study participants. Prospective study blood samples were shipped either frozen or at room temperature before DNA extraction. This sample stems from a study of blood T cell repertoires in COVID-19 (TCRdb year 2020). For the wider study: Recovered participants in ImmuneRACE Cohort 3 were defined as having two consecutive negative NP/OP PCR tests, clearance from a healthcare professional, or resolution of symptoms. Samples covering the acute and convalescent phases of COVID-19 were provided by collaborators in the United States, Italy and Spain. The prospective study material was composed of cDNA or gDNA derived from T cells, B-cell-depleted T cells, or PBMCs. Deeply sampled blood TCRbeta repertoires from subjects exposed to, actively infected with, or recovered from COVID-19 were included in the dataset. The repertoires were released in a freely available public database intended as a resource for research on the immune response to SARS-CoV-2. The samples were drawn from two sources: the first 160 participants of the ongoing ImmuneRACE study, and 1,254 subjects contributed by 6 global collaborators. Nearly every sample came with metadata listing a de-identified subject ID, COVID-19 status, age in years and sex. Where available, HLA class I and class II types were taken from metadata supplied by the sample provider and were not determined by assay-based typing. Beyond this particular receptor, the publication reports: The quantity of clinical and demographic metadata differed by source and by participant and was supplied without curation.

The germline V gene yields MDHEN for CDR1 and SYDVKM for CDR2. The CDR3 runs 14 residues from the cysteine to the phenylalanine. CDR3 DNA only is kept here, 42 bases in frame from base 1. V lost 1 base and J lost 4 bases; the stretch between them is 10 bases long. The immunoSEQ Assay, a bias-controlled multiplex PCR, was used to amplify TCRbeta CDR3 regions from genomic DNA. Per the source publication's procedure: Nucleated cell counts per sample were estimated from amplification of reference gene primers within the assay. To quantify the absolute abundance of each unique TCRbeta CDR3 rearrangement, sequence reads were collapsed and filtered. Productive Simpson clonality was computed per sample as the square root of Simpson's diversity index over productive rearrangements. The table was pulled from immuneACCESS by TCRdb, which kept in-frame rearrangements only. Such tables lose some clones; where checked, under half of the loss comes from unresolved V genes, and the rest has no known cause. D and trimming were read from the DNA, whereas the V and J calls and clone size are those reported in that table. The sample table holds roughly 150,000 clones, of which around 80% were seen once. The ten most abundant clones make up roughly 19% of the sample.

What was sequenced was PBMCs or T cells enriched from blood (not recorded which). The receptor was derived from an older woman in a cohort exposed to, infected with or recovered from COVID-19 (not recorded which). The rearranged chain carries TRBV28 and TRBJ2-5; possibly the D gene is TRBD2, per 6 matching bases. The nucleotide sequence reads as follows: TGTGCCAGCAGTTTATCGCAGGGAGGAGAGACCCAGTACTTC. The translation is CASSLSQGGETQYF.